Here is one TCR beta chain with its context. What it binds is unknown. This record comes from a study of T cell responses to AZD1222 COVID-19 vaccine. Study-wide findings and caveats: Clonal diversity may have been underestimated in mostly white British donors. Repertoires were collected only later (after the peak T cell response had occurred). Baseline serology detected seropositivity in only 5 to 7 AZD1222 recipients. Rises in breadth and depth of Spike-specific TCRs came after two AZD1222 doses.

This table comes from immunoSEQ multiplex PCR, and its TCRdb copy is limited to in-frame clones, with some not included. The table shows approximately 150,000 clones, with 91% occurring only once. The CDR3 consists of 15 residues. V dropped 4 bases and J dropped 3 bases, with 16 bases sitting between them. Germline V gene sequence: CDR1 LGHNA, CDR2 YSLEER. The sequencing here drew on peripheral blood, taken on day 0 of AZD1222 vaccination. The source is an adult in good health. The genes are TRBV4-3 and TRBJ2-7; the D gene is possibly TRBD2 (6 bases). The CDR3 DNA reads as TGCGCCAGCAGCCTCTTCGTGGAGGGCCTCTACGAGCAGTACTTC. Amino acid sequence: CASSLFVEGLYEQYF.